A selection of T cell receptor beta chains follows, all from one sample in a study of OX40 agonist ivuxolimab in advanced cancers. Here immunoSEQ multiplex PCR was the method, and the copy in TCRdb shows in-frame clones only, minus some. Seen here are about 67,000 clones, around 87% observed once, and the top ten hold 3.5% to 5%. Source: CD4+ or CD8+ T cells sorted from blood, taken in a trial of the OX40 agonist ivuxolimab. The receptors shown here come from an adult with an advanced solid tumor such as melanoma, head and neck, liver or kidney cancer. CDR3s include the opening cysteine and the closing phenylalanine or tryptophan. The D gene is left open where the match is weak. Clone size appears in some rows only: once, few, many, or a class for an expanded clone.

-	TRBD1	TRBV12-5	TRBJ1-2	CASGYGDRRNYGYTF	TGTGCTAGTGGTTATGGGGACAGGCGGAACTATGGCTACACCTTC
-	-	TRBV28	TRBJ2-2	CASIRSTGNTGELFF	TGTGCCAGCATTCGTTCGACAGGGAACACCGGGGAGCTGTTTTTT
-	-	TRBV25-1	TRBJ2-3	CASSEFGGTSTDTQYF	TGTGCCAGCAGTGAATTTGGAGGCACTAGCACAGATACGCAGTATTTT
-	TRBD1	TRBV29-1	TRBJ1-3	CSVVDRGSGNTIYF	TGCAGCGTCGTTGACAGGGGTTCTGGAAACACCATATATTTT
-	-	TRBV11-2	TRBJ2-5	CASSLGTLQETQYF	TGTGCCAGCAGCTTGGGGACACTCCAAGAGACCCAGTACTTC
-	TRBD2	TRBV18	TRBJ2-1	CASSLGLAENNEQFF	TGTGCCAGCTCACTTGGGCTAGCGGAAAACAATGAGCAGTTCTTC
-	-	TRBV5-6	TRBJ1-3	CASSLGQFGNTIYF	TGTGCCAGCAGCTTGGGCCAGTTCGGAAACACCATATATTTT
-	-	TRBV7-3	TRBJ2-1	CASSSAWDNEQFF	TGTGCCAGCAGCTCCGCTTGGGACAATGAGCAGTTCTTC
few	TRBD2	TRBV18	TRBJ2-1	CASSTVPGLAGITYNEQFF	TGTGCCAGCTCCACCGTACCGGGACTAGCGGGAATTACCTACAATGAGCAGTTCTTC
-	TRBD2	TRBV30	TRBJ2-3	CAWSKRGVSTDTQYF	TGTGCCTGGAGCAAGCGGGGGGTTAGCACAGATACGCAGTATTTT
-	-	TRBV30	TRBJ1-1	CAWGTRTGTEAFF	TGTGCCTGGGGGACCCGAACGGGCACTGAAGCTTTCTTT
-	-	TRBV7-9	TRBJ2-3	CASSLDTSRGNTQYF	TGTGCCAGCAGCTTAGACACGTCCAGGGGCAATACGCAGTATTTT
-	TRBD1	TRBV10-1	TRBJ2-7	CASSEDRVSYEQYF	TGCGCCAGCAGTGAGGACAGGGTGTCCTACGAGCAGTACTTC
few	-	TRBV20-1	TRBJ2-5	CSAPAPQTQYF	TGCAGTGCACCAGCACCTCAGACCCAGTACTTC
-	-	TRBV19	TRBJ2-2	CASRTVGTGELFF	TGTGCCTCCCGGACGGTGGGGACCGGGGAGCTGTTTTTT
-	-	TRBV28	TRBJ2-1	CASSSGIHNEQFF	TGTGCCAGCAGTTCCGGGATCCACAATGAGCAGTTCTTC
-	-	TRBV6-1	TRBJ1-2	CASSEVGRRGYTF	TGTGCCAGCAGTGAAGTCGGTCGTCGCGGCTACACCTTC
-	-	TRBV30	TRBJ2-7	CAWSVQAPYEQYF	TGTGCCTGGAGTGTCCAGGCCCCCTACGAGCAGTACTTC
-	TRBD1	TRBV5-1	TRBJ2-5	CASRPGTEETQYF	TGCGCCAGCAGACCCGGGACAGAAGAGACCCAGTACTTC
-	-	TRBV9	TRBJ2-1	CASSVGGHEQFF	TGTGCCAGCAGCGTAGGGGGACATGAGCAGTTCTTC
-	TRBD1	TRBV11-1	TRBJ2-6	CASSPGTGAGANVLTF	TGTGCCAGCAGCCCCGGGACAGGGGCCGGGGCCAACGTCCTGACTTTC
-	TRBD1	TRBV28	TRBJ1-5	CASSPGDRNQPQHF	TGTGCCAGCAGCCCGGGGGACAGGAATCAGCCCCAGCATTTT
-	TRBD1	TRBV9	TRBJ2-1	CASSVDRVNEQFF	TGTGCCAGCAGCGTGGACAGGGTGAATGAGCAGTTCTTC
once	-	TRBV4-2	TRBJ1-3	CASSQPQGSGNTIYF	TGTGCCAGCAGCCAGCCACAGGGATCTGGAAACACCATATATTTT
-	-	TRBV19	TRBJ1-5	CASSIGTRDQPQHF	TGTGCCAGTAGTATAGGGACCCGGGATCAGCCCCAGCATTTT
few	TRBD1	TRBV19	TRBJ1-5	CASSDRASQPQHF	TGTGCCAGTAGTGACAGGGCGAGTCAGCCCCAGCATTTT
-	TRBD1	TRBV30	TRBJ2-7	CAWSRQGANEQYF	TGTGCCTGGTCTCGACAGGGGGCGAACGAGCAGTACTTC